This passage covers 25 T cell receptor beta chains from one sample sequenced in a study of T cells after yellow fever vaccination. TCRdb reprocessed the 5' RACE reads via MiXCR and lists one record per CDR3 protein. This sample has about 13,000 distinct CDR3 sequences; roughly 4.6% occur once, and the top ten carry 40% to 60%. Source: PBMCs, either bulk or a sorted T-cell subset (CD4+, CD8+, memory, or dextramer-sorted; not recorded which), taken 45 days after the yellow fever booster vaccination. The receptors come from a man aged 25-45 years who received the YFV17D yellow fever vaccine.

This clonotype was observed many times. This sequence joins TRBV27 and TRBJ2-1; 14 bases agree with TRBD2. From germline, CDR1 is MNHEY and CDR2 SMNVEV (reference sequence). The CDR3 spans 18 residues. The junction had 15 bases not matched to a gene; V was cut back by 5 bases and J by 9 bases. This CDR3 reads CASSPIPGTSGSGTEQFF. CDR3 nucleotides: TGTGCCAGCAGTCCGATACCCGGGACTAGCGGGAGTGGGACTGAGCAGTTCTTC.

This clonotype was counted at least ten times. The rearrangement joins TRBV5-1 to TRBJ1-1; perhaps TRBD1 as D (6 bases). Germline CDR1 is SGHRS and CDR2 is YFSETQ. There are 12 residues in the CDR3. Trimming pared 4 bases from V and 9 bases from J, leaving 13 bases between. DNA for the CDR3: TGCGCCAGCAGCCTACAGGGAGATCAAGCTTTCTTT. Its protein product is CASSLQGDQAFF.

This clonotype came up a few times. This chain joins TRBV7-2 and TRBJ2-7; D gene ambiguous. With 3 bases removed from V and 6 bases from J, the gap between germline ends came to 9 bases. The CDR3 has 12 amino acids. The germline CDR1 and CDR2 sequences are SGHTA and FQGNSA. The CDR3 DNA reads as TGTGCCAGCAGCTTTCCCCCCCTCGAGCAGTACTTC. This sequence encodes CASSFPPLEQYF.

This clonotype was counted many times. The chain is built from TRBV20-1 and TRBJ2-3; 8 nucleotides agree with TRBD1. J lost 5 bases, V lost 1 base, and 5 bases had no gene match. The germline V gene has CDR1 DFQATT and CDR2 SNEGSKA (reference sequence). The CDR3 sequence is 14 residues long. The CDR3 DNA sequence: TGCAGTGCTAGAGCCGCAGGACAGGGAGATACGCAGTATTTT. It yields the protein CSARAAGQGDTQYF.

The rearrangement joins TRBV28 to TRBJ2-3, with 13 bases lining up with TRBD2. This CDR3 comprises 18 residues. Germline lookup yields CDR1 MDHEN and CDR2 SYDVKM. V lost 10 bases to trimming and J lost 6 bases; unmatched junction nucleotides: 19. The CDR3 loop is CAIGPGLWTSGSGDTQYF. DNA of the CDR3: TGTGCCATCGGCCCCGGTCTCTGGACTAGCGGGAGCGGCGATACGCAGTATTTT.

Ten or more counts support this clonotype. This chain joins TRBV19 and TRBJ2-7; D may be TRBD1 (6 bases). Trimming removed 4 bases from V and 3 bases from J, with 19 bases in between. The CDR3 sequence is 16 residues long. Germline V CDR1 and CDR2: LNHDA, SQIVND (reference sequence). The DNA of the CDR3 is TGTGCCAGTAGTAGACAAACCGGGACATATATCTACGAGCAGTACTTC. Its translation: CASSRQTGTYIYEQYF.

The table lists this clonotype with many counts. The rearrangement joins TRBV5-1 to TRBJ1-1; no clear D gene. Per germline, CDR1 SGHRS and CDR2 YFSETQ. Trimming removed 0 bases at V and 2 bases at J, with 14 bases between. CDR3 length equals 16 residues. In nucleotides, the CDR3 is TGCGCCAGCAGCTTGGGCGATAACGTGCCCAACACTGAAGCTTTCTTT. It yields the protein CASSLGDNVPNTEAFF.

This clonotype was counted many times. This chain uses TRBV18 with TRBJ2-1, with D possibly TRBD2 on 5 matching bases. Trimming removed 3 bases from V and 9 bases from J, with 9 bases in between. In germline, CDR1 is KGHSH, CDR2 LQKENI. There are 12 residues in the CDR3. CDR3 loop: CASSPLAFEQFF. The DNA for the CDR3 is TGTGCCAGCTCACCTTTAGCGTTTGAGCAGTTCTTC.

This clonotype was counted at least ten times. The V and J genes are TRBV12-3 or TRBV12-4 and TRBJ1-2; D remains unclear. This CDR3 has 14 amino acids. V lost 0 bases to trimming and J lost 3 bases, with 8 bases between them. The CDR3 is CASSLAPGDYGYTF. The DNA of the CDR3 is TGTGCCAGCAGTTTAGCGCCGGGTGACTATGGCTACACCTTC.

This clonotype came up many times. This chain uses TRBV7-2 with TRBJ2-7; possibly TRBD2 for D (5 bases). This CDR3 is 14 amino acids long. Germline V CDR1 and CDR2: SGHTA, FQGNSA. V shed 3 bases and J shed 3 bases, with 12 bases lying between them. CDR3 DNA: TGTGCCAGCAGCTTTGGGAGCGGAAACTACGAGCAGTACTTC. Translation gives CASSFGSGNYEQYF.

The sample holds many counts of this clonotype. The rearrangement links TRBV12-3 or TRBV12-4 to TRBJ2-7, with 7 bases lining up with TRBD1. J gave up 0 bases and V 6 bases, and 14 bases lay outside the gene matches. The CDR3 sequence is 17 residues long. The DNA for the CDR3 is TGTGCCAGCAGAAGGTCCCCGGGGACAGCGAGCTCCTACGAGCAGTACTTC. As protein: CASRRSPGTASSYEQYF.

This clonotype was found many times. The V call is TRBV5-1, the J call TRBJ2-5, with 8 bases aligning to TRBD1. The ends lost 2 bases at V and 4 bases at J; junction bases unmatched: 1. Per germline, CDR1 SGHRS and CDR2 YFSETQ. This CDR3 has 13 residues. The DNA for the CDR3 is TGCGCCAGCAGCTTAGGACAGGGAGAGACCCAGTACTTC. It yields the protein CASSLGQGETQYF.

V and J are TRBV12-3 or TRBV12-4 and TRBJ2-5; D remains ambiguous. The CDR3 length is 13 residues. Trimming removed 7 bases at V and 0 bases at J, with 9 bases between. Here the CDR3 DNA reads TGTGCCAGCATACCACCGAACCAAGAGACCCAGTACTTC. This translates into CASIPPNQETQYF.

This clonotype was picked up many times. The chain combines TRBV27 with TRBJ1-1; tentatively, D is TRBD1 (5 bases). The CDR3 runs to 15 residues. Trimming cost V 6 bases and J 0 bases, with 14 bases left between them. Germline CDR1 MNHEY, CDR2 SMNVEV (reference sequence). The CDR3 spells CASRFGAGLNTEAFF. The CDR3 nucleotides are TGTGCCAGCAGATTCGGGGCAGGATTGAACACTGAAGCTTTCTTT.

This clonotype has a count of ten or more. The chain employs TRBV6-2 or TRBV6-3 and TRBJ2-7; TRBD1 matches at 10 bases. The CDR3 runs to 19 residues. Germline trimming cut 2 bases from V and 5 bases from J; bases unmatched to any gene: 18. Germline lookup yields CDR1 MNHEY and CDR2 SVGEGT. The CDR3 coding sequence is TGTGCCAGCAGTTACAGACAGGGGGCGGATCTCTACCGGCTCGACGAGCAGTACTTC. This gives the protein CASSYRQGADLYRLDEQYF.

Ten or more counts support this clonotype. The chain combines TRBV20-1 with TRBJ2-1; tentative D call: TRBD1 (6 bases). Per germline, CDR1 DFQATT and CDR2 SNEGSKA (reference sequence). The CDR3 is made up of 12 amino acids. Trimming removed 3 bases from V and 8 bases from J, with 11 bases in between. The chain's CDR3 is CSARRQDHEQFF. The CDR3 DNA sequence: TGCAGTGCTAGGAGACAGGACCATGAGCAGTTCTTC.

There are many counts of this clonotype. The rearrangement joins TRBV7-2 to TRBJ2-2; D remains unclear. V lost 5 bases and J 3 bases, leaving 10 bases between the germline ends. Germline V gene sequence: CDR1 SGHTA, CDR2 FQGNSA. The CDR3 loop spans 14 amino acids. The CDR3 bases are TGTGCCAGCAGCAACCCCGGGCACACCGGGGAGCTGTTTTTT. Protein sequence: CASSNPGHTGELFF.

Ten or more counts support this clonotype. The chain carries TRBV12-3 or TRBV12-4 and TRBJ1-5; D gene unclear. The CDR3 runs 14 residues. V lost 3 bases, J lost 6 bases, and 12 bases lay in between. CDR3 residues: CASSFAAVTQPQHF. DNA of the CDR3: TGTGCCAGCAGTTTCGCGGCAGTTACTCAGCCCCAGCATTTT.

This clonotype was counted ten times or more. V gene TRBV5-1 combines with J gene TRBJ1-5; no reliable D call. Germline values: CDR1 SGHRS, CDR2 YFSETQ. Deletions cut 5 bases from V and 5 bases from J, with 5 bases between. The CDR3 length is 11 residues. CDR3 region: CASRGDQPQHF. As DNA, the CDR3 is TGCGCCAGCAGAGGAGATCAGCCCCAGCATTTT.

This clonotype is classed as medium-sized. V gene TRBV27 combines with J gene TRBJ1-5; D possibly corresponds to TRBD1 (6 bases). The V end was cut by 3 bases, the J end by 7 bases, with 16 bases between. The CDR3 length is 15 residues. CDR1 is MNHEY and CDR2 is SMNVEV in the germline V gene (reference sequence). The CDR3 DNA follows: TGTGCCAGCAGTTTGGGACTCGGGGGGCGCCAGCCCCAGCATTTT. Protein sequence: CASSLGLGGRQPQHF.

There are many counts of this clonotype. The chain has TRBV11-2 and TRBJ2-7; D unclear. This CDR3 contains 15 residues. Per the germline V gene, CDR1 is SGHAT and CDR2 is FQNNGV. V was pared by 2 bases and J by 3 bases, with 14 bases between. The CDR3 coding sequence is TGTGCCAGCAGCTTATTACATCGGCCGGACTACGAGCAGTACTTC. Translation gives CASSLLHRPDYEQYF.

This clonotype turned up a few times. The rearrangement joins TRBV18 to TRBJ2-7; D is undetermined. V lost 6 bases and J lost 3, with 9 bases in between. Germline values: CDR1 KGHSH, CDR2 LQKENI. The CDR3 loop spans 12 amino acids. The CDR3 here is CASSQAYYEQYF. The CDR3 region has the DNA TGTGCCAGCTCGCAGGCCTACTACGAGCAGTACTTC.

This clonotype came up many times. The genes are TRBV20-1 and TRBJ2-1, with TRBD2 identical over 10 bases. J gave up 7 bases and V 3 bases, and 6 bases lay outside the gene matches. This CDR3 has 14 amino acids. The germline CDR1 and CDR2 sequences are DFQATT and SNEGSKA (reference sequence). The DNA for the CDR3 is TGCAGTGCTAGTCCCCGGACTAGCGGAAATGAGCAGTTCTTC. Protein: CSASPRTSGNEQFF.

This clonotype has ten or more counts. The chain employs TRBV4-2 and TRBJ2-7; 9 nucleotides align to TRBD2. The CDR3 loop spans 14 amino acids. Germline V gives CDR1 LGHNA, CDR2 YNFKEQ. V shed 8 bases and J 9 bases; nucleotides not matched to a gene: 14. The CDR3 DNA sequence: TGTGCCAGCGGGGCTAGCGGGACGGCCGGCGGGCAGTACTTC. It translates to CASGASGTAGGQYF.

This clonotype was seen many times. The chain joins TRBV2 to TRBJ2-7; D gene ambiguous. V gave up 3 bases and J gave up 4 bases, with 1 base separating them. Per the germline V gene, CDR1 is SNHLY and CDR2 is FYNNEI. There are 10 residues in the CDR3. CDR3 nucleotide sequence: TGTGCCAGCAGTGATTACGAGCAGTACTTC. It specifies CASSDYEQYF.